This T cell receptor beta chain was identified during a study of blood T cell repertoires in COVID-19. In the original analysis: Amplification from reference gene primers served as the basis for estimated nucleated cell counts. Here immunoSEQ multiplex PCR was the method, and the copy in TCRdb shows in-frame clones only, minus some. Clone size and V and J calls were adopted from that table, with D and trimming inferred from the DNA. The table lists 250,000 to 350,000 clones, around 84% of them singletons. Trimming took off 0 bases at V and 0 bases at J, with 8 bases between the two ends. The length of the CDR3 is 15 residues. The germline CDR1 and CDR2 sequences are MNHEY and SVGAGI. The Seattle site enrolled patients during active infection and followed them longitudinally.

The rearrangement links TRBV6-5 to TRBJ1-1, with unresolved D. This TCR was sampled from a human donor with COVID-19, enrolled during active disease. The donor label of this sample is uncertain. Material: peripheral blood. CDR3 in amino acids: CASSYSEVLNTEAFF. The CDR3 region has the DNA TGTGCCAGCAGTTACTCAGAGGTCCTGAACACTGAAGCTTTCTTT.